These 21 T cell receptor beta chains came from one sample sequenced in a study of OX40 agonist ivuxolimab in advanced cancers. Sequencing used immunoSEQ multiplex PCR; TCRdb keeps in-frame clones, though not all of them. The sample has about 53,000 clones; roughly 84% are singletons. This specimen consisted of CD4+ or CD8+ T cells sorted from blood, obtained in a trial of the OX40 agonist ivuxolimab. These TCRs come from an adult with an advanced solid tumor such as melanoma, head and neck, liver or kidney cancer.

In this sample, this clone turned up a few times. The rearrangement uses TRBV10-1 and TRBJ2-7; 11 bases match TRBD2. Germline loops: CDR1 WNHNN, CDR2 SYGVQD (reference sequence). With 10 bases clipped from V and 1 base from J, the junction kept 3 bases outside the gene matches. The CDR3 totals 13 residues. The CDR3 region has the DNA TGCGCCACCGGGACTAGCGGATCCTACGAGCAGTACTTC. This sequence encodes CATGTSGSYEQYF.

This rearrangement joins TRBV2 to TRBJ1-5; tentative D call: TRBD1 (6 bases). Trimming cost V 5 bases and J 0 bases, with 17 bases left between them. Germline assignment: CDR1 SNHLY and CDR2 FYNNEI. This CDR3 is 17 amino acids long. CDR3 sequence: CASSSHGGGYSNQPQHF. DNA for the CDR3: TGTGCCAGCAGTTCCCACGGAGGGGGATATAGCAATCAGCCCCAGCATTTT. Combining the CDR3 with reference TRBV2 and TRBJ1-5 gives the whole variable domain EPEVTQTPSHQVTQMGQEVILRCVPISNHLYFYWYRQILGQKVEFLVSFYNNEISEKSEIFDDQFSVERPDGSNFTLKIRSTKLEDSAMYFCASSSHGGGYSNQPQHFGDGTRLSIL.

For the CDR3, the DNA is TGTGCCAGAGCGGGGCCCACGGGTGGAAACAATGAGCAGTTCTTC. It yields the protein CARAGPTGGNNEQFF. The V and J genes are TRBV21-1 and TRBJ2-1; the table's D gene call, TRBD2, was not cross checked with the DNA. TRBV21-1 is shown as a pseudogene. This CDR3 contains 15 residues.

This chain connects TRBV11-3 to TRBJ1-1; 7 nucleotides match TRBD1. Germline V CDR1 and CDR2: SGHNT, YENEEA. V lost 5 bases to trimming and J lost 6 bases; unmatched junction nucleotides: 12. This CDR3 spans 15 amino acids. CDR3 bases: TGTGCCAGCAGCCCACGACAGGGAAGGATTCCTGAAGCTTTCTTT. Its protein product is CASSPRQGRIPEAFF.

The chain combines TRBV28 with TRBJ1-1; D not certain. From germline, CDR1 is MDHEN and CDR2 SYDVKM. This CDR3 has 15 amino acids. Trimming took 7 bases from V and 5 from J, leaving 20 bases between them. The CDR3 DNA reads TGTGCCAGCACAAGGCCAGGAGACGGGAGGACTGAAGCTTTCTTT. Translating gives CASTRPGDGRTEAFF.

Comments on this clone: At the DNA level, this CDR3 is encoded by other sequences in the same sample as well. The CDR3 sequence is CASKDLVFNEKLFF. CDR3 DNA sequence: TGTGCCAGCAAAGACTTAGTTTTTAATGAAAAACTGTTTTTT. The J gene is TRBJ1-4, the V gene TRBV2; D remains ambiguous. Germline loops: CDR1 SNHLY, CDR2 FYNNEI. The CDR3 is made up of 14 amino acids. The V gene lost 7 bases and the J gene lost 4 bases, with 13 bases spanning the gap.

The V call is TRBV2, the J call TRBJ2-5; maybe TRBD2 (6 bases). The germline V and J ends were trimmed by 8 bases and 5 bases, with 18 bases remaining between them. CDR3 length: 14 amino acids. Per the germline V gene, CDR1 is SNHLY and CDR2 is FYNNEI. For the CDR3, the DNA is TGTGCCAGCGGATACGGGAGCGGAAAGGAGACCCAGTACTTC. As protein: CASGYGSGKETQYF.

V gene TRBV5-8 combines with J gene TRBJ2-1, with D hard to call. Between the trimmed V and J ends, which lost 0 bases and 1 base, there was a span of 8 bases. Germline CDR1 and CDR2: SGHTS and YDEGEE. The CDR3 is made up of 15 amino acids. CDR3: CASSLGSYSYNEQFF. CDR3 in DNA: TGTGCCAGCAGCTTGGGTAGCTATTCCTACAATGAGCAGTTCTTC.

This chain uses TRBV7-8 with TRBJ1-3, with D uncertain. Germline CDR1 SGHVS, CDR2 FQNEAQ. The CDR3 extends over 15 amino acids. V dropped 0 bases and J dropped 2 bases, with 8 bases sitting between them. DNA for the CDR3: TGTGCCAGCAGCTTAGCGCTGGGGACTGGAAACACCATATATTTT. Translating it yields CASSLALGTGNTIYF.

This clone has more than one count but fewer than ten. This chain uses TRBV5-4 with TRBJ2-7, with 7 bases that match TRBD1. This CDR3 is built from 15 residues. Germline lookup yields CDR1 SGHNT and CDR2 YYREEE (reference sequence). Trimming cost V 4 bases and J 0 bases; bases outside gene matches: 7. CDR3 loop: CASSQGQASSYEQYF. DNA for the CDR3: TGTGCCAGCAGCCAAGGACAGGCGAGCTCCTACGAGCAGTACTTC.

The chain employs TRBV7-2 and TRBJ2-3, with 10 bases lining up with TRBD2. CDR1 is SGHTA and CDR2 is FQGNSA in the germline V gene. This CDR3 is 14 amino acids long. V dropped 4 bases and J dropped 4; count of bases not matched to a gene: 2. Written as DNA, the CDR3 is TGTGCCAGCAGCTACACTAGCGGGGCAGATACGCAGTATTTT. Encoded protein: CASSYTSGADTQYF.

The J gene is TRBJ2-1, the V gene TRBV27; 7 bases agree with TRBD2. In germline, CDR1 is MNHEY, CDR2 SMNVEV (reference sequence). The CDR3 is 15 amino acids. V trimming: 6 bases; J trimming: 0 bases; junction bases outside the gene matches: 5. Written as DNA, the CDR3 is TGTGCCAGCAGGACCGGACTAGACTCCTACAATGAGCAGTTCTTC. The encoded protein is CASRTGLDSYNEQFF.

The CDR3 spells CSVWATGANVLTF. The CDR3 region has the DNA TGCAGCGTGTGGGCGACTGGGGCCAACGTCCTGACTTTC. This rearrangement joins TRBV29-1 to TRBJ2-6; D uncertain. Per germline, CDR1 SQVTM and CDR2 ANQGSEA. CDR3 length equals 13 residues. V lost 6 bases and J lost 2, with 8 bases in between.

Turning to this clone: Because it lacks the conserved phenylalanine or tryptophan at the end, this CDR3 is likely a read error. This sequence joins TRBV6-1 and TRBJ2-7, with D maybe TRBD1 (6 bases). There are 14 residues in the CDR3. The germline V gene has CDR1 MNHNS and CDR2 SASEGT. The ends were cut back, 4 bases at V and 3 bases at J, with 13 bases in the middle. The CDR3 spells CASSGGLHFYEQYL. CDR3 nucleotides: TGTGCCAGCAGTGGGGGGCTTCATTTCTACGAGCAGTACCTC.

The sample holds one count of this clone. DNA of the CDR3: TGTGCCTGGAGTGGGGTGTCGGGAAATGAAAAACTGTTTTTT. It specifies CAWSGVSGNEKLFF. The chain uses TRBV30 and TRBJ1-4; no firm D call. Trimming stripped 1 base from V and 5 bases from J, with 11 bases between. This CDR3 has 14 amino acids. Per germline, CDR1 GTSNPN and CDR2 SVGIG (reference sequence).

V usage is TRBV5-1 and J usage is TRBJ1-1; 7 nucleotides agree with TRBD1. Trimming cost V 5 bases and J 4 bases; bases outside gene matches: 11. The CDR3 is 15 residues long. CDR1 and CDR2 (germline): SGHRS, YFSETQ. CDR3 coding DNA: TGCGCCAGCAGTCGAAGCCAGGGGGGCGGCACTGAAGCTTTCTTT. Translated, it gives CASSRSQGGGTEAFF.

This clone has a single count. V gene TRBV7-7 combines with J gene TRBJ2-2; 8 nucleotides align to TRBD2. V lost 5 bases to trimming and J lost 6 bases; unmatched junction nucleotides: 2. CDR3 length equals 13 residues. Germline lookup yields CDR1 SSHAT and CDR2 FNYEAQ (reference sequence). The CDR3 here is CASSPGGAGELFF. The CDR3 region has the DNA TGTGCCAGCAGCCCGGGGGGGGCCGGGGAGCTGTTTTTT.

The chain recombines TRBV7-7 with TRBJ2-2; weak D call: TRBD1 (6 bases). The CDR3 runs to 14 residues. CDR1 is SSHAT and CDR2 is FNYEAQ in the germline V gene (reference sequence). V shed 5 bases and J shed 4 bases, with 11 bases lying between them. The CDR3, as DNA: TGTGCCAGCAGCCCCAGGGGACGCACCGGGGAGCTGTTTTTT. It encodes CASSPRGRTGELFF.

This chain uses TRBV5-1 with TRBJ2-1; 11 nucleotides match TRBD2. After removal of 2 bases from V and 7 bases from J, the junction contained 17 bases not matched to a gene. This CDR3 comprises 19 residues. Germline CDR1 SGHRS, CDR2 YFSETQ. DNA for the CDR3: TGCGCCAGCAGCTTATACCCGGGACTAGCGGTTGGAATTGGGAATGAGCAGTTCTTC. Protein sequence: CASSLYPGLAVGIGNEQFF.

This chain joins TRBV7-2 and TRBJ1-5; TRBD1 might be the D (5 bases). The length of the CDR3 is 18 residues. Germline CDR1 and CDR2: SGHTA and FQGNSA. The V and J ends lost 6 bases and 2 bases respectively, with 23 bases between them. The CDR3 nucleotides read TGTGCCAGCAGGCCCGGGACCGGCTATTTGCGGGGCAATCAGCCCCAGCATTTT. Its translation is CASRPGTGYLRGNQPQHF.

This clone came up once. The chain couples TRBV6-5 to TRBJ2-5; 10 bases match TRBD1. CDR1 MNHEY and CDR2 SVGAGI come from the germline V gene. J lost 5 bases, V lost 5 bases, and 8 bases had no gene match. There are 15 residues in the CDR3. CDR3: CASSPPGQGSETQYF. The CDR3 nucleotides read TGTGCCAGCAGTCCCCCGGGACAGGGGTCGGAGACCCAGTACTTC.